This passage covers 22 T cell receptor beta chains from one sample sequenced in a study of metastatic and nonmetastatic thyroid tumors. The entire patient cohort was treatment-naive prior to thyroid surgery. TCRdb recomputed clones from the PCR reads via MiXCR. The table includes some 34,000 clones, about a sixth detected once. Source material: blood. The receptors derive from a female donor with papillary thyroid cancer or a benign thyroid nodule (not recorded which). Some clones in this sample may be carry-over from other donors' samples.

There are a few counts of this clone. A read error may be the cause here, since a much bigger clone is one base away. The chain uses TRBV15 and TRBJ2-3; unclear D gene. This CDR3 has 12 residues. V shed 0 bases and J shed 14 bases, with 12 bases lying between them. Germline CDR1 LNHNV, CDR2 YYDKDF (reference sequence). The CDR3 spells CATSRDLPPSYF. CDR3 nucleotides: TGTGCCACCAGCAGAGATCTACCTCCATCGTATTTT.

This clone was observed at least ten times. This sequence joins TRBV9 and TRBJ2-1; 8 bases are a match to TRBD2. The CDR3 is made up of 14 amino acids. The V gene's germline CDR1 is SGDLS and CDR2 YYNGEE. V lost 5 bases to trimming and J lost 6 bases; unmatched junction nucleotides: 7. The CDR3 sequence: CASRWGTSINEQFF. The CDR3 nucleotides read TGTGCCAGCAGGTGGGGGACTAGTATCAATGAGCAGTTCTTC.

The chain carries TRBV7-3 and TRBJ2-1; 7 bases align to TRBD1. The germline gives CDR1 SGHTA, CDR2 FQGTGA. The V and J ends lost 5 bases and 6 bases, in that order; junction bases with no gene match: 7. This CDR3 has 14 amino acids. CDR3 loop: CASSQDRPSNEQFF. CDR3 sequence (DNA): TGTGCCAGCAGCCAGGACAGGCCTAGCAATGAGCAGTTCTTC.

This clone was observed at least ten times. The chain has TRBV18 and TRBJ2-5, with 9 positions matching TRBD2. The V and J ends lost 8 bases and 6 bases, in that order; junction bases with no gene match: 10. The germline CDR1 and CDR2 sequences are KGHSH and LQKENI. This CDR3 comprises 14 residues. DNA for the CDR3: TGTGCCAGCCCACGCCTGCGGGGGGGAAAGACCCAGTACTTC. This codes for CASPRLRGGKTQYF.

About this clone itself: A much larger clone differs by one base, so this may be a read error. The J gene is TRBJ1-1, the V gene TRBV6-2 or TRBV6-3; 8 bases match TRBD1. This CDR3 has 14 residues. Per the germline V gene, CDR1 is MNHEY and CDR2 is SVGEGT. V lost 6 bases, J lost 4 bases, and 7 bases stayed unmatched. CDR3 in DNA: TGTGCCAGCAGCGGGGACAGGTTGGGCACTGAAGCTTTCTTT. Amino acid sequence: CASSGDRLGTEAFF.

The table lists this clone with many counts. The chain is built from TRBV29-1 and TRBJ2-2; D gene uncertain. This CDR3 comprises 12 residues. V dropped 2 bases and J dropped 5 bases, with 6 bases sitting between them. Germline CDR1 and CDR2: SQVTM and ANQGSEA. The CDR3 nucleotides read TGCAGCGTTGAACGCTTTACCGGGGAGCTGTTTTTT. Translated, it gives CSVERFTGELFF.

This clone is categorized as medium-sized. Other DNA sequences within the sample encode an identical CDR3. The chain couples TRBV6-2 or TRBV6-3 to TRBJ2-3; 11 bases fit TRBD1. Germline V lookup: CDR1 MNHEY, CDR2 SVGEGT. The CDR3 has 14 amino acids. V lost 4 bases, J lost 4 bases, and 1 base stayed unmatched. The chain's CDR3 is CASSSGQGADTQYF. The CDR3 region has the DNA TGTGCCAGCAGTTCGGGACAGGGGGCAGATACGCAGTATTTT.

This clone was counted a few times. This chain uses TRBV2 with TRBJ2-1; D uncertain. Germline values: CDR1 SNHLY, CDR2 FYNNEI. CDR3 length: 14 amino acids. Trimming took off 5 bases at V and 0 bases at J, with 8 bases between the two ends. The CDR3 reads CASSLASSYNEQFF. The CDR3 DNA reads as TGTGCCAGCAGTCTTGCGAGCTCCTACAATGAGCAGTTCTTC.

This clone has only a few counts. The rearrangement joins TRBV6-1 to TRBJ1-5; tentatively, D is TRBD1 (6 bases). V was trimmed by 5 bases and J by 11 bases, leaving 25 bases between them. This CDR3 has 16 amino acids. CDR1 is MNHNS and CDR2 is SASEGT in the germline V gene. The chain's CDR3 is CASSTGSGTQPSAQHF. For the CDR3, the DNA is TGTGCCAGCAGTACAGGATCAGGGACACAACCATCAGCCCAGCATTTT.

This clone was seen at least ten times. The chain has TRBV9 and TRBJ2-1, with TRBD1 matching 7 bases. V was pared by 4 bases and J by 9 bases, with 10 bases of the junction left unmatched. This CDR3 contains 14 residues. Germline assignment: CDR1 SGDLS and CDR2 YYNGEE. The CDR3 is CASSPTTTGTEQFF. CDR3 in DNA: TGTGCCAGCAGCCCCACAACGACAGGGACTGAGCAGTTCTTC.

This clone came up many times. The chain carries TRBV9 and TRBJ2-1; 9 nucleotides match TRBD2. This CDR3 comprises 16 residues. The J segment lost 3 bases and the V segment lost 7 bases, leaving 11 bases of the junction unmatched. Per the germline V gene, CDR1 is SGDLS and CDR2 is YYNGEE. CDR3 sequence: CASGGAGGTHYNEQFF. The DNA of the CDR3 is TGTGCCAGCGGAGGAGCGGGAGGAACCCACTACAATGAGCAGTTCTTC.

To note about this clone: One end of the junction fails to match germline, which may point to a read error. The genes are TRBV7-2 and TRBJ1-1, with unresolved D. Germline CDR1 is SGHTA and CDR2 is FQGNSA. There are 14 residues in the CDR3. The CDR3: CASSFDLGNTEASF. For the CDR3, the DNA is TGTGCCAGCAGCTTTGACCTCGGGAACACTGAAGCTTCCTTT. The full variable domain, rest sourced from reference TRBV7-2 and TRBJ1-1, is GAGVSQSPSNKVTEKGKDVELRCDPISGHTALYWYRQSLGQGLEFLIYFQGNSAPDKSGLPSDRFSAERTGGSVSTLTIQRTQQEDSAVYLCASSFDLGNTEASFGQGTRLTVV.

This clone was seen many times. The chain joins TRBV29-1 to TRBJ1-2, with unresolved D. In germline, CDR1 is SQVTM, CDR2 ANQGSEA. The CDR3 runs 11 residues. V lost 3 bases and J lost 8, with 10 bases in between. CDR3 region: CSVERQVGYTF. The CDR3 nucleotides read TGCAGCGTTGAGCGTCAGGTGGGCTACACCTTC. The whole variable domain, filled in from reference TRBV29-1 and TRBJ1-2, reads SAVISQKPSRDICQRGTSLTIQCQVDSQVTMMFWYRQQPGQSLTLIATANQGSEATYESGFVIDKFPISRPNLTFSTLTVSNMSPEDSSIYLCSVERQVGYTFGSGTRLTVV.

This clone was recorded many times. The V and J genes are TRBV5-1 and TRBJ2-1; 11 bases agree with TRBD2. This CDR3 comprises 15 residues. V shed 3 bases, J shed 7 bases, and the junction held 6 bases outside the gene matches. CDR1 and CDR2 (germline): SGHRS, YFSETQ. The CDR3 DNA reads as TGCGCCAGCAGCTCACTAGCGGGAGCTCTTAATGAGCAGTTCTTC. Translating gives CASSSLAGALNEQFF.

By frequency in the sample, this clone is medium-sized. The J gene is TRBJ2-7, the V gene TRBV5-1; D is unresolved. V was trimmed by 3 bases and J by 0 bases, leaving 7 bases between them. Germline V gene data show CDR1 as SGHRS and CDR2 as YFSETQ. The CDR3 is 13 residues long. The CDR3 DNA is TGCGCCAGCAGCTCGGACGGCTCCTACGAGCAGTACTTC. Amino acid sequence: CASSSDGSYEQYF.

This clone was counted many times. Other DNA sequences from this sample encode an identical CDR3 as well. J is TRBJ2-3 and V is TRBV4-1; no reliable D call. The V gene lost 0 bases and the J gene lost 7 bases, with 8 bases spanning the gap. Germline CDR1 MGHRA, CDR2 YSYEKL. This CDR3 has 13 residues. This CDR3 is CASSQDIRNTQYF. CDR3 coding DNA: TGCGCCAGCAGCCAAGATATCAGGAATACGCAGTATTTT.

This clone was found a few times. The junction and the germline gene differ at one end; a read error may be behind it. This rearrangement joins TRBV6-1 to TRBJ2-7, with D possibly TRBD2 on 6 matching bases. The germline V gene encodes CDR1 MNHNS and CDR2 SASEGT. The CDR3 has 13 residues. The CDR3 coding sequence is TGCGCCAGCCTGTTAGCGGAGGGCTACGAGCAGTACTTC. This encodes CASLLAEGYEQYF.

This clone was recorded many times. The chain couples TRBV5-1 to TRBJ2-1; TRBD2 matches at 9 bases. The CDR3 is 15 residues long. V trimming: 4 bases; J trimming: 8 bases; junction bases outside the gene matches: 10. CDR1 and CDR2 from the germline V gene are SGHRS and YFSETQ. The CDR3 region has the DNA TGCGCCAGCAGCCCAAGCGGGAGGACGAGCGATGAGCAGTTCTTC. Residues: CASSPSGRTSDEQFF. The complete variable domain, with remaining parts taken from reference TRBV5-1 and TRBJ2-1, reads KAGVTQTPRYLIKTRGQQVTLSCSPISGHRSVSWYQQTPGQGLQFLFEYFSETQRNKGNFPGRFSGRQFSNSRSEMNVSTLELGDSALYLCASSPSGRTSDEQFFGPGTRLTVL.

Concerning this clone itself: Since a much larger clone is just one base distant, this may be a read error. V and J are TRBV6-5 and TRBJ2-1; possible D gene TRBD2, 5 bases. Deletions cut 4 bases from V and 8 bases from J, with 9 bases between. Looked up from germline, CDR1 is MNHEY and CDR2 is SVGAGI. CDR3 length equals 12 residues. The CDR3 sequence is CASSSTGYEQFF. The CDR3 region has the DNA TGTGCCAGCAGTTCCACGGGGTATGAGCAGTTCTTC.

This chain joins TRBV6-1 and TRBJ2-7, with unresolved D. The CDR3 totals 15 residues. V was pared by 7 bases and J by 3 bases, with 19 bases between. Germline V gene data show CDR1 as MNHNS and CDR2 as SASEGT. CDR3 loop: CASNSPGLKGYEQYF. In DNA, the CDR3 is TGTGCCAGCAATTCCCCCGGGTTAAAAGGCTACGAGCAGTACTTC.

This clone was counted at least ten times. This chain joins TRBV4-1 and TRBJ2-3, with a weak D call TRBD2 (5 bases). The CDR3 sequence is 16 residues long. The V end lost 0 bases, the J end lost 0 bases, and 10 bases lay between the germline ends. The germline gives CDR1 MGHRA, CDR2 YSYEKL. CDR3 sequence reads: CASSQESAGSTDTQYF. Written as DNA, the CDR3 is TGCGCCAGCAGCCAAGAATCGGCGGGCAGCACAGATACGCAGTATTTT.

This clone came up many times. This chain uses TRBV19 with TRBJ1-1; 8 bases align to TRBD1. Germline V lookup: CDR1 LNHDA, CDR2 SQIVND (reference sequence). The CDR3 length is 15 residues. V shed 6 bases, J shed 4 bases, and the junction held 10 bases outside the gene matches. The CDR3: CASSMGDRRLTEAFF. The DNA of the CDR3 is TGTGCCAGTAGCATGGGGGACAGGAGACTCACTGAAGCTTTCTTT.